Listed here are 9 T cell receptor beta chains from one sample, sequenced in a study of T cell responses to AZD1222 COVID-19 vaccine. Sequenced by immunoSEQ multiplex PCR; TCRdb stores in-frame clones only, minus some. The data hold 78,000 or so clones, with around 80% observed a single time. The specimen was peripheral blood, collected 28 days after the second AZD1222 dose. Receptors were obtained from an adult who received the AZD1222 COVID-19 vaccine.

This sequence joins TRBV13 and TRBJ2-5; possibly TRBD1 or TRBD2 for D (5 bases each). Germline V gene lookup returns CDR1 PRHDT and CDR2 FYEKMQ (reference sequence). The CDR3 covers 15 residues. V lost 5 bases to trimming and J lost 7 bases, with 20 bases between them. The CDR3, as DNA: TGTGCCAGCAGCCCAACAGACGGGGCCTTTCGGACCCAGTACTTC. Translating gives CASSPTDGAFRTQYF.

This clone was counted only a few times. The genes are TRBV2 and TRBJ2-1; 7 bases agree with TRBD2. V lost 7 bases, J lost 7 bases, and 7 bases stayed unmatched. The CDR3 has 13 amino acids. Germline lookup yields CDR1 SNHLY and CDR2 FYNNEI. This CDR3 reads CASIERGMNEQFF. For the CDR3, the DNA is TGTGCCAGCATTGAGCGGGGTATGAATGAGCAGTTCTTC.

The CDR3 protein is CAWTTSGLYNEQFF. The CDR3 DNA reads TGTGCCTGGACGACTAGCGGACTCTACAATGAGCAGTTCTTC. The chain combines TRBV30 with TRBJ2-1; 9 nucleotides agree with TRBD2. This CDR3 contains 14 residues. V was pared by 4 bases and J by 3 bases, with 4 bases of the junction left unmatched. Germline values: CDR1 GTSNPN, CDR2 SVGIG (reference sequence).

The J gene is TRBJ2-3, the V gene TRBV7-9; maybe TRBD2 (5 bases). The CDR3 length is 14 residues. V lost 5 bases to trimming and J lost 4 bases, with 13 bases between them. From germline, CDR1 is SEHNR and CDR2 FQNEAQ (reference sequence). The CDR3 sequence: CASSQRAGADTQYF. Written as DNA, the CDR3 is TGTGCCAGCAGCCAGAGGGCCGGGGCAGATACGCAGTATTTT.

The chain is built from TRBV30 and TRBJ1-5; D is possibly TRBD1 (5 bases). Germline CDR1 GTSNPN, CDR2 SVGIG (reference sequence). The CDR3 is 14 residues long. V lost 0 bases and J lost 6, with 12 bases in between. CDR3 sequence reads: CAWSVGGGGQPQHF. The DNA of the CDR3 is TGTGCCTGGAGTGTGGGAGGCGGGGGTCAGCCCCAGCATTTT.

The chain uses TRBV7-6 and TRBJ1-1; D gene ambiguous. Trimming removed 5 bases from V and 2 bases from J, with 9 bases in between. The germline V gene has CDR1 SGHVS and CDR2 FNYEAQ. The CDR3 has 13 amino acids. For the CDR3, the DNA is TGTGCCAGCAGCCCGACGGACAACACTGAAGCTTTCTTT. Amino acid sequence: CASSPTDNTEAFF.

This chain's CDR3 is CATSRDYRDSNQPQHF. In DNA form, the CDR3 reads TGTGCCACCAGCAGAGATTACAGGGATAGCAATCAGCCCCAGCATTTT. This rearrangement joins TRBV15 to TRBJ1-5, with a weak D call TRBD1 (6 bases). Germline CDR1 LNHNV, CDR2 YYDKDF (reference sequence). Between the trimmed V and J ends, which lost 0 bases and 0 bases, there was a span of 9 bases. The CDR3 has 16 residues.

The rearrangement uses TRBV28 and TRBJ1-2; weak D call: TRBD1 (5 bases). CDR3 length equals 12 residues. Germline CDR1 reads MDHEN; CDR2 reads SYDVKM. V lost 8 bases to trimming and J lost 9 bases, with 16 bases between them. The CDR3 loop reads CASGGAAQRYTF. The CDR3 bases are TGTGCCAGCGGGGGTGCAGCGCAGCGCTACACCTTC.

The rearrangement links TRBV28 to TRBJ2-7; D is undetermined. Germline CDR1 reads MDHEN; CDR2 reads SYDVKM. Trimming pared 5 bases from V and 1 base from J, leaving 12 bases between. CDR3 length equals 14 residues. The CDR3 DNA is TGTGCCAGCAGTATATTCCAGGAATCCTACGAGCAGTACTTC. Protein sequence: CASSIFQESYEQYF.